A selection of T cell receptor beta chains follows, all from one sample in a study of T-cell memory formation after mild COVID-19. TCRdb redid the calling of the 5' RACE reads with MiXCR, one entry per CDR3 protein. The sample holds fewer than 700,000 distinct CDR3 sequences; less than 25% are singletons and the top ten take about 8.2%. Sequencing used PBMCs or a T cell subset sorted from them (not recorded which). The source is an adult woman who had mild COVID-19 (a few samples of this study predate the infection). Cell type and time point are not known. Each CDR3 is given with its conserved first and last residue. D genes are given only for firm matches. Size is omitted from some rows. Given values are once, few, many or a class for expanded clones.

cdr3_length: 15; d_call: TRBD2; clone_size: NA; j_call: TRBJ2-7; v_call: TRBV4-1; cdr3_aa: CASSQEASGGTEQYF; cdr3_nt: TGCGCCAGCAGCCAAGAGGCTAGCGGGGGGACGGAGCAGTACTTC
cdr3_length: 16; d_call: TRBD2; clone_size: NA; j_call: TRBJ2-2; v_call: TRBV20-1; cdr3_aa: CSARVSGRAVTGELFF; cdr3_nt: TGCAGTGCTAGAGTTAGCGGGAGGGCCGTCACCGGGGAGCTGTTTTTT
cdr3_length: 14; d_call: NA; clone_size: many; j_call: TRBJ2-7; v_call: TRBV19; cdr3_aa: CASSILPGEYEQYF; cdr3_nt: TGTGCCAGTAGTATATTGCCAGGGGAATACGAGCAGTACTTC
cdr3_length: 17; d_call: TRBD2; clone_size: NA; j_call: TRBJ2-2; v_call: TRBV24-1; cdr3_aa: CATSDSAGTKNTGELFF; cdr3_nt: TGTGCCACCAGTGATTCTGCCGGGACTAAGAACACCGGGGAGCTGTTTTTT
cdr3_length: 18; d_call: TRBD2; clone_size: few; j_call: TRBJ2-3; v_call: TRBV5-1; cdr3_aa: CASSSFPGSGGAPDTQYF; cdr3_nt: TGCGCCAGCAGCTCCTTCCCTGGTAGCGGGGGGGCCCCAGATACGCAGTATTTT
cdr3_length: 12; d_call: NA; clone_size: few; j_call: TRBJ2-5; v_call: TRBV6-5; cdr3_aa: CASSVRGETQYF; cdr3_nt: TGTGCCAGCAGTGTGCGGGGCGAGACCCAGTACTTC
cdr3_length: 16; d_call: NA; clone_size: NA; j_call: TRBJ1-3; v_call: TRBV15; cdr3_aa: CATSRVQAYPGNTIYF; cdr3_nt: TGTGCCACCAGCAGAGTACAGGCATACCCTGGAAACACCATATATTTT
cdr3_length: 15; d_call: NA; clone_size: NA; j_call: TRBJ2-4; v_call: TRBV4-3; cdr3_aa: CASSQDETRGNIQYF; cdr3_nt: TGCGCCAGCAGCCAAGATGAAACTAGGGGAAACATTCAGTACTTC
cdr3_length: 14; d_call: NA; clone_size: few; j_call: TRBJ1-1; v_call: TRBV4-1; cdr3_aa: CASSQQGWDTEAFF; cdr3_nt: TGCGCCAGCAGCCAACAGGGTTGGGACACTGAAGCTTTCTTT
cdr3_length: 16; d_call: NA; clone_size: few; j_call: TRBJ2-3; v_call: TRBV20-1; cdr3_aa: CSAEDYAGGSTDTQYF; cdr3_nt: TGCAGTGCGGAAGACTATGCCGGAGGGAGCACAGATACGCAGTATTTT
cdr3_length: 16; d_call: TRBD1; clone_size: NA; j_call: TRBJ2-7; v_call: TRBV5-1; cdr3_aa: CASSRLRTGGNYEQYF; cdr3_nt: TGCGCCAGCAGCAGATTACGGACAGGGGGAAATTACGAGCAGTACTTC
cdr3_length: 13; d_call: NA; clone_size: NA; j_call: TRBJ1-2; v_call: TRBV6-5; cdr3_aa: CASSLTGSGGYTF; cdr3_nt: TGTGCCAGCAGTCTCACAGGGTCGGGAGGCTACACCTTC
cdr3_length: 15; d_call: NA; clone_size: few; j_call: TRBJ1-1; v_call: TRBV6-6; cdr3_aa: CASTSPPGTNTEAFF; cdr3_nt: TGTGCCAGCACCTCCCCCCCAGGGACAAACACTGAAGCTTTCTTT